This T cell receptor (beta chain) was sequenced during a study of T cells in Graves' hyperthyroidism and ophthalmopathy. Regions amplified from RNA transcripts were the TCR beta CDR3 regions. A first-round RT-PCR of the TCR CDR3 used the HTBI primer set. TCRdb processed the multiplex PCR reads anew with MiXCR; each CDR3 protein has one entry. The sample records 300,000 to 450,000 distinct CDR3 sequences, 15% being singletons. A word on this clonotype: No antigen is known for it.

Researchers defined stable Graves' hyperthyroidism as no ophthalmopathy progression within 18 months. Lactation, pregnancy, other autoimmune disease or uncontrolled infection led to exclusion of patients. More than 9.5 ml fresh peripheral blood yielded the PBMCs. Points from the study as a whole: Ophthalmopathy could be told apart from stable hyperthyroidism with a 13 V-J model.

CDR3 size: 19 residues. Germline values: CDR1 LGHDT, CDR2 YNNKEL (reference sequence). V was clipped by 1 base and J by 0 bases, with 16 bases between them. The chain recombines TRBV3-1 with TRBJ1-6, with D tentatively TRBD1 (5 bases). The source is a woman aged 25 to 45 with Graves' hyperthyroidism. The sequencing input was blood. CDR3 amino acids: CASSQALGPASSYNSPLHF. The DNA of the CDR3 is TGTGCCAGCAGCCAAGCCCTGGGGCCAGCAAGCTCCTATAATTCACCCCTCCACTTT.